There are many counts of the clone carrying this TCR beta chain. Antigen: not known. This record belongs to a study of T cells in Graves' hyperthyroidism and ophthalmopathy. Study observations and caveats: Most clonotypes that expanded in the thyroid above 0.001 also showed up in blood. Stable hyperthyroidism was told apart from ophthalmopathy by a model built on 13 V-J features.

It was RNA transcripts that yielded the amplified TCR beta CDR3 regions. The HTBI primer set was used in a first-round RT-PCR of the TCR CDR3. TCRdb processed the multiplex PCR reads anew with MiXCR; each CDR3 protein has one entry. The repertoire holds roughly 200,000 distinct CDR3 sequences, with approximately 16% as singletons. Uncontrolled infection, other autoimmune disease, pregnancy and lactation each barred patients from inclusion. After removal of 6 bases from V and 8 bases from J, the junction contained 16 bases not matched to a gene. This CDR3 is built from 16 residues. Germline V gene sequence: CDR1 SNHLY, CDR2 FYNNEI.

The rearrangement links TRBV2 to TRBJ2-3, with 8 bases lining up with TRBD1. Sequenced: blood. The TCR sequence derives from a man between 35 and 55 years old with Graves' hyperthyroidism. This CDR3 reads CASSGGQGYTRGTQYF. The DNA for the CDR3 is TGTGCCAGCAGCGGCGGACAGGGTTACACGAGAGGTACGCAGTATTTT.